The subject of this entry is one TCR beta chain. Its antigen is currently not known. No per-base quality is available; no much larger clone lies one base away. Before undergoing thyroid surgery, none of the patients had been given any kind of treatment. Using T-cell receptor beta sequencing, the researchers looked back retrospectively at clinical samples from patients, gathered between about 2011 and 2019. The data derive from a study of metastatic and nonmetastatic thyroid tumors (dated by TCRdb to the early 2020s). In the study overall: For patients with malignant and with benign thyroid disease, the researchers compared repertoires between peripheral blood samples and tumor or nodule tissue samples. What the authors observed across the whole study: In both blood and tumor samples, malignant tumors were reported to have significantly higher TCR beta diversity than benign nodules.

Taken from the germline V gene, the CDR1 and CDR2 loops are MNHNS and SASEGT. Deletion took 2 bases off V and 6 bases off J, with a span of 8 bases between the germline ends. The CDR3 numbers 13 residues from cysteine through phenylalanine. This entry keeps only the CDR3 DNA: 39 bases, framed from base 1. The library was built by means of PCR. Sequencing was performed on an Illumina HiSeq 4000. High-throughput sequencing was used to profile the TCR beta-chain CDR3 region of each patient. In the source study's methods: Drawing on CDR3 differences between clinicopathological groups, the researchers built a classifier meant to tell apart patients with distant-metastatic papillary thyroid cancer. To measure repertoire diversity the researchers used the Shannon index, while the Morisita-Horn index served to gauge how similar the tumor and blood repertoires were. TCRdb cleaned the public reads at Q25 with fastp, built clones with MiXCR and kept in-frame beta chains. None of the V and J calls come from the authors' own analysis; TCRdb made them. This sample gives about 21,000 clones in total; roughly a quarter of them show up just once. About 20% of the sample is held by the ten biggest clonotypes.

The source is a female donor with papillary thyroid cancer or a benign thyroid nodule (not recorded which). Some clones in this sample may be carry-over from other donors' samples. The sequenced sample consisted of blood. The chain employs TRBV6-1 and TRBJ1-5; the D segment cannot be called with confidence. CDR3 reads: CASSEQETQPQHF. At the DNA level, the sequence is TGTGCCAGCAGTGAACAGGAGACTCAGCCCCAGCATTTT.